One and the same sample provided the 12 T cell receptor beta chains below, sequenced in a study of blood T cell repertoires in COVID-19. The table came from immunoSEQ multiplex PCR; TCRdb's copy has only in-frame clones and leaves some out. The table shows about 190,000 clones, with about 88% occurring only once. The specimen sequenced was peripheral blood. The receptors come from a man aged 30 to 45 with acute or convalescent COVID-19.

The chain recombines TRBV9 with TRBJ1-5, with TRBD1 matching 7 bases. This CDR3 is 15 amino acids long. The V gene's germline CDR1 is SGDLS and CDR2 YYNGEE. Losses at the gene ends were 3 bases for V and 4 bases for J; bases not matched to a gene: 7. In DNA form, the CDR3 reads TGTGCCAGCAGCGCAGCTGACAGGGTGAATCAGCCCCAGCATTTT. Amino acids: CASSAADRVNQPQHF. The full variable domain, rest sourced from reference TRBV9 and TRBJ1-5, is DSGVTQTPKHLITATGQRVTLRCSPRSGDLSVYWYQQSLDQGLQFLIQYYNGEERAKGNILERFSAQQFPDLHSELNLSSLELGDSALYFCASSAADRVNQPQHFGDGTRLSIL.

V is TRBV4-1 and J is TRBJ2-7; no definite D call. V shed 1 base and J shed 4 bases, with 8 bases lying between them. Germline V CDR1 and CDR2: MGHRA, YSYEKL. The CDR3 runs to 13 residues. Written as DNA, the CDR3 is TGCGCCAGCAGCCAAGCTCCCGGGTACGAGCAGTACTTC. Translating gives CASSQAPGYEQYF.

This clone has a single count. The genes are TRBV4-1 and TRBJ1-1; no reliable D call. The germline V and J ends were trimmed by 0 bases and 0 bases, with 11 bases remaining between them. The CDR3 sequence is 16 residues long. Germline-derived CDR1 and CDR2 are MGHRA and YSYEKL. CDR3 in DNA: TGCGCCAGCAGCCAAGATCAAGTACAGTTGAACACTGAAGCTTTCTTT. Protein sequence: CASSQDQVQLNTEAFF.

V gene TRBV11-2 combines with J gene TRBJ2-7, with 13 bases matching TRBD2. The V gene end was trimmed by 1 base and the J gene end by 2 bases; junction bases not matched to a gene: 2. The germline V gene encodes CDR1 SGHAT and CDR2 FQNNGV. The CDR3 runs to 16 residues. For the CDR3, the DNA is TGTGCCAGCAGCTTAGGCGGACTAGCGGGAGCCTACGAGCAGTACTTC. This translates into CASSLGGLAGAYEQYF.

This chain uses TRBV4-2 with TRBJ1-5; D gene unclear. Trimming shortened V by 2 bases and J by 6 bases, and 8 bases separated the two germline ends. This CDR3 contains 13 residues. CDR1 LGHNA and CDR2 YNFKEQ come from the germline V gene. CDR3 protein: CASSQFRIQPQHF. CDR3 DNA sequence: TGTGCCAGCAGCCAATTCAGGATTCAGCCCCAGCATTTT.

As regards this clone: This same CDR3 is encoded by further DNA sequences in the sample. The V and J genes are TRBV4-2 and TRBJ2-3, with D unclear. Germline V gives CDR1 LGHNA, CDR2 YNFKEQ. V was pared by 2 bases and J by 6 bases, with 6 bases between. The CDR3 consists of 12 residues. Here the CDR3 DNA reads TGTGCCAGCAGCCAAACCGGGGATACGCAGTATTTT. It specifies CASSQTGDTQYF.

V gene TRBV9 combines with J gene TRBJ2-1; D remains ambiguous. This CDR3 spans 16 amino acids. Germline CDR1 SGDLS, CDR2 YYNGEE. V was trimmed by 3 bases and J by 3 bases, leaving 16 bases between them. The DNA for the CDR3 is TGTGCCAGCAGCGATTCCCCAGGCTCTAACTACAATGAGCAGTTCTTC. Its translation: CASSDSPGSNYNEQFF.

This clone was seen a few times. This chain joins TRBV28 and TRBJ2-7; 10 bases are a match to TRBD2. The CDR3 loop spans 16 amino acids. J gave up 5 bases and V 4 bases, and 11 bases lay outside the gene matches. Germline V gives CDR1 MDHEN, CDR2 SYDVKM. For the CDR3, the DNA is TGTGCCAGCAGTTCCCCCCGAGCGGGGGGGAACCACGAGCAGTACTTC. This translates into CASSSPRAGGNHEQYF.

The J gene is TRBJ1-5, the V gene TRBV28; D call uncertain. Germline CDR1 and CDR2: MDHEN and SYDVKM. Between the trimmed V and J ends, which lost 2 bases and 7 bases, there was a span of 15 bases. This CDR3 spans 15 amino acids. In DNA form, the CDR3 reads TGTGCCAGCAGTTTAGATGCAGGCCGGTACCAGCCCCAGCATTTT. It codes for CASSLDAGRYQPQHF.

This sequence joins TRBV19 and TRBJ2-5, with 8 bases lining up with TRBD2. Germline CDR1 and CDR2: LNHDA and SQIVND (reference sequence). V trimming: 0 bases; J trimming: 4 bases; junction bases outside the gene matches: 10. This CDR3 region has 17 residues. CDR3 sequence: CASSIDAGLARTETQYF. For the CDR3, the DNA is TGTGCCAGTAGTATAGATGCCGGACTAGCTAGAACAGAGACCCAGTACTTC.

The chain has TRBV4-1 and TRBJ2-1; a weak D match, TRBD1 (6 bases). The V end lost 1 base, the J end lost 4 bases, and 17 bases lay between the germline ends. The V gene's germline CDR1 is MGHRA and CDR2 YSYEKL. The CDR3 is 17 residues long. The CDR3 loop reads CASSQGRPWTVYNEQFF. The CDR3 DNA is TGCGCCAGCAGCCAAGGAAGGCCGTGGACAGTTTACAATGAGCAGTTCTTC.

This clone was seen a few times. J is TRBJ1-2 and V is TRBV5-1; maybe TRBD1 (5 bases). There are 13 residues in the CDR3. V lost 4 bases, J lost 1 base, and 8 bases lay in between. Germline assignment: CDR1 SGHRS and CDR2 YFSETQ. This chain's CDR3 is CASSKDSNYGYTF. The CDR3 DNA is TGCGCCAGCAGCAAAGACAGTAACTATGGCTACACCTTC.